This T cell receptor beta chain emerged from a study of CD8+ T cells in alopecia areata. About the study: In an open-label trial, patients got 5 to 10 mg tofacitinib twice daily.

Broader study findings: Sequence data from scalp samples additionally include resident alphabeta T cells of normal skin.

The sample's treatment: oral pan-JAK inhibitor, 5-10 mg twice daily. The CDR3 runs to 12 residues. Germline V gene lookup returns CDR1 SQVTM and CDR2 ANQGSEA. V was cut by 8 bases and J by 8 bases, with 15 bases left in between. Following RNA extraction, reverse transcription yielded cDNA that acted as the sequencing template. TCRdb keeps only in-frame clones here, not all; method: immunoSEQ multiplex PCR. The table lists 150,000 to 200,000 clones, 50% to 75% of them singletons. In regard to this clone: Its cognate antigen is unknown.

Sequencing used CD4+ T cells sorted from blood, obtained between weeks 55 and 65, from a patient treated with tofacitinib. The V and J genes are TRBV29-1 and TRBJ1-4; D might be TRBD1 (5 bases). This sequence originates from a human donor with alopecia areata. CDR3 in amino acids: CSCGARGEKLFF. CDR3 sequence (DNA): TGCAGCTGCGGGGCCCGAGGCGAAAAACTGTTTTTT. The complete variable domain, with remaining parts taken from reference TRBV29-1 and TRBJ1-4, reads SAVISQKPSRDICQRGTSLTIQCQVDSQVTMMFWYRQQPGQSLTLIATANQGSEATYESGFVIDKFPISRPNLTFSTLTVSNMSPEDSSIYLCSCGARGEKLFFGSGTQLSVL.